This T cell receptor (beta chain) derives from a study of T cells in Graves' hyperthyroidism and ophthalmopathy. Study background: The blood sample was taken at first diagnosis, before treatment began.

Germline V gene data show CDR1 as MNHNS and CDR2 as SASEGT. This CDR3 spans 14 amino acids. With 3 bases clipped from V and 6 bases from J, the junction kept 4 bases outside the gene matches. Not enrolled were patients with uncontrolled infection, other autoimmune disease, pregnancy or lactation. Study-level results: In the blood, most expanded thyroid clonotypes above 0.001 appeared as well.

It was RNA transcripts that yielded the amplified TCR beta CDR3 regions. HTBI primers were the set used in a first-round RT-PCR of the TCR CDR3. TCRdb analysed the multiplex PCR reads with MiXCR anew, one entry per CDR3 protein. This table holds approximately 210,000 distinct CDR3 sequences, roughly 15% found once. There are many counts of this clonotype. What it recognizes is unknown. The TCR originated in a man aged 50-59 years with Graves' hyperthyroidism. The chain combines TRBV6-1 with TRBJ1-5, with TRBD1 identical over 8 bases. Sequenced material: blood. CDR3 sequence: CASSDRTGLQPQHF. CDR3 sequence (DNA): TGTGCCAGCAGTGACCGGACAGGGCTTCAGCCCCAGCATTTT.